This T cell receptor beta chain was captured in a study of blood T cell repertoires in COVID-19. As originally analysed: The authors estimated nucleated cell counts from reference gene primer amplification. Libraries were prepared by immunoSEQ multiplex PCR; TCRdb keeps only in-frame clonotypes and omits some of them. V and J calls plus clone size are reproduced from that table; the DNA served to infer D and trimming. There are approximately 65,000 clones in the sample; 65% to 85% occur only once, and just over 20% lies in the top ten. Germline loops: CDR1 SGHNT, CDR2 YYREEE (reference sequence). The V and J ends lost 5 bases and 0 bases, in that order; junction bases with no gene match: 13. This CDR3 is built from 19 residues.

V is TRBV5-4 and J is TRBJ2-1, with 11 nucleotides matching TRBD2. The sequencing sample was made of peripheral blood. This TCR came from a woman at least 80 years old with active or convalescent COVID-19. The chain's CDR3 is CASSQSPGLADSSYNEQFF. Written as DNA, the CDR3 is TGTGCCAGCAGTCAATCTCCGGGACTAGCGGATAGCTCCTACAATGAGCAGTTCTTC.